The entry that follows covers one T cell receptor beta chain sequence. No cognate antigen has been identified for it. Per-base qualities were not stored, and no clone one base away is much larger. The receptor library was made with the immunoSEQ multiplex PCR assay. This immuneACCESS table, as held by TCRdb, lists in-frame sequences with V and J called but not all clones. Of the missing ones, under half trace to an unresolved V gene in checked studies; the others have no known cause. The sample includes 45,000 or so clones, with around 93% observed a single time. Clones ranked in the top ten supply around a fifth of the sample. The data were taken from a study of control samples from healthy donors and cancer patients (dated by TCRdb to 2019 to 2021). CDR1 is given as LNHNV and CDR2 as YYDKDF, both from the germline V gene (reference sequence). The CDR3 starts with the cysteine, ends with the phenylalanine, and has 17 residues. The retained sequence is limited to the CDR3, 51 bases, with the frame set at the first base. The junction shows trimming of 1 base on V and 2 bases on J, and the gene matches do not reach 3 bases of it.

Recombination connected TRBV15 to TRBJ2-4, with TRBD2 matching 12 junction bases. The specimen was PBMCs. This TCR came from a middle-aged woman with head and neck cancer. The DNA sequence follows: TGTGCCACCAGCAGAGGGCTAGCGGGAGGGCCCAAAAACATTCAGTACTTC. Its amino acids are CATSRGLAGGPKNIQYF.